What follows are 20 T cell receptor beta chains derived from one specimen sequenced in a study of blood T cell repertoires in COVID-19. Clones were sequenced by immunoSEQ multiplex PCR, and TCRdb holds only the in-frame ones, with some missing. This sample has hundreds of thousands of clones, with approximately 86% found just once. The sequenced sample consisted of peripheral blood. All receptors derive from a woman in her 70s with COVID-19, enrolled during active disease.

V is TRBV6-6 and J is TRBJ2-3; 7 bases agree with TRBD2. CDR1 and CDR2 from the germline V gene are MNHNY and SVGAGI (reference sequence). V gave up 2 bases and J gave up 2 bases; unmatched junction bases: 1. The length of the CDR3 is 14 residues. The CDR3 loop is CASSYAGDTDTQYF. CDR3 nucleotide sequence: TGTGCCAGCAGTTACGCGGGGGACACAGATACGCAGTATTTT.

The chain joins TRBV5-4 to TRBJ2-2; 7 nucleotides match TRBD1. Trimming cost V 4 bases and J 2 bases; bases outside gene matches: 8. The germline CDR1 and CDR2 sequences are SGHNT and YYREEE (reference sequence). The CDR3 covers 16 residues. The CDR3 nucleotides read TGTGCCAGCAGCCATTCCCGACAGGGTAACACCGGGGAGCTGTTTTTT. Translated, it gives CASSHSRQGNTGELFF.

V and J are TRBV4-3 and TRBJ2-2; TRBD2 is a possible D gene (6 bases). Germline loops: CDR1 LGHNA, CDR2 YSLEER. V was shortened by 1 base and J by 6 bases, with 15 bases between the two germline ends. The CDR3 spans 16 residues. The CDR3 DNA is TGCGCCAGCAGCCAAGTCGGAGGAGGGCACCCCGGGGAGCTGTTTTTT. Translating it yields CASSQVGGGHPGELFF.

V gene TRBV7-8 combines with J gene TRBJ1-2; 9 positions agree with TRBD1. The CDR3 has 16 residues. Germline lookup yields CDR1 SGHVS and CDR2 FQNEAQ. Unmatched junction bases numbered 11, after V lost 5 bases and J lost 4 bases. CDR3 loop: CASSARGQGRSYGYTF. DNA for the CDR3: TGTGCCAGCAGCGCCCGAGGACAGGGGAGATCCTATGGCTACACCTTC.

The genes are TRBV7-2 and TRBJ2-3, with D possibly matching TRBD2 (7 bases). V lost 4 bases and J 14 bases, leaving 22 bases between the germline ends. Germline values: CDR1 SGHTA, CDR2 FQGNSA. The CDR3 length is 14 residues. For the CDR3, the DNA is TGTGCCAGCAGCTCCCCCATGGGGGGGGCTGATCGGTATTTT. Amino acid sequence: CASSSPMGGADRYF.

The CDR3 DNA reads TGCGCCAGCAGCTTGGGGCTGGGCCCGAGCGAAAAACTGTTTTTT. Protein sequence: CASSLGLGPSEKLFF. The chain is built from TRBV5-1 and TRBJ1-4; D is uncertain. CDR1 SGHRS and CDR2 YFSETQ come from the germline V gene. Trimming stripped 0 bases from V and 8 bases from J, with 14 bases between. This CDR3 has 15 amino acids.

This clone has just one count. This chain uses TRBV28 with TRBJ1-1; tentative D call: TRBD1 (5 bases). CDR3 length: 13 residues. CDR1 is MDHEN and CDR2 is SYDVKM in the germline V gene. Between the trimmed V and J ends, which lost 7 bases and 1 base, there was a span of 10 bases. The CDR3 protein is CASTETANTEAFF. The CDR3, as DNA: TGTGCCAGCACCGAGACAGCGAACACTGAAGCTTTCTTT.

The rearrangement joins TRBV9 to TRBJ2-3; tentatively, D is TRBD2 (6 bases). Trimming removed 0 bases at V and 3 bases at J, with 14 bases between. The CDR3 runs 16 residues. Germline CDR1 SGDLS, CDR2 YYNGEE. The CDR3 sequence is CASSVAGGIGTDTQYF. In DNA, the CDR3 is TGTGCCAGCAGCGTAGCTGGAGGGATTGGGACAGATACGCAGTATTTT.

The chain carries TRBV7-6 and TRBJ1-1, with D possibly matching TRBD1 (5 bases). The V and J ends lost 5 bases and 1 base respectively, with 14 bases between them. CDR3 length: 15 residues. The germline V gene encodes CDR1 SGHVS and CDR2 FNYEAQ. CDR3 nucleotide sequence: TGTGCCAGCAGCCGAGGAATTCAGGGGAACACTGAAGCTTTCTTT. Its translation: CASSRGIQGNTEAFF.

The chain has TRBV21-1 and TRBJ2-7; the table calls TRBD2, which could not be checked here. TRBV21-1 is a pseudogene. The CDR3 spans 15 residues. The CDR3 nucleotides are TGTGCCAGCAACCGCGTGGGGGGGATTACCTACGAGCAGTACTTC. It yields the protein CASNRVGGITYEQYF.

This rearrangement joins TRBV28 to TRBJ2-2, with TRBD1 identical over 8 bases. CDR1 is MDHEN, CDR2 SYDVKM, per germline. Germline trimming cut 7 bases from V and 6 bases from J; bases unmatched to any gene: 7. The CDR3 is made up of 14 amino acids. The CDR3: CASNLPTGAGELFF. In DNA, the CDR3 is TGTGCCAGCAACCTGCCGACAGGGGCCGGGGAGCTGTTTTTT. Combining the CDR3 with reference TRBV28 and TRBJ2-2 gives the whole variable domain DVKVTQSSRYLVKRTGEKVFLECVQDMDHENMFWYRQDPGLGLRLIYFSYDVKMKEKGDIPEGYSVSREKKERFSLILESASTNQTSMYLCASNLPTGAGELFFGEGSRLTVL.

The chain joins TRBV5-8 to TRBJ2-7, with 10 nucleotides matching TRBD1. CDR1 and CDR2 from the germline V gene are SGHTS and YDEGEE. This CDR3 spans 14 amino acids. Trimming removed 3 bases from V and 6 bases from J; junction bases left unmatched: 6. The CDR3 DNA reads as TGTGCCAGCAGCTCCCGGGACAGGGGTGTCGAGCAGTACTTC. Translated: CASSSRDRGVEQYF.

This rearrangement joins TRBV18 to TRBJ2-7, with 8 bases fitting TRBD1. The CDR3 runs 14 residues. CDR1 and CDR2 (germline): KGHSH, LQKENI. After removal of 3 bases from V and 4 bases from J, the junction contained 5 bases not matched to a gene. CDR3 bases: TGTGCCAGCTCACCGTCAGGGGGCATGTACGAGCAGTACTTC. Amino acid sequence: CASSPSGGMYEQYF.

The genes are TRBV23-1 and TRBJ1-5; TRBD1 might be the D (6 bases). TRBV23-1 is reported as an ORF; its role is uncertain. The germline V and J ends were trimmed by 5 bases and 0 bases, with 20 bases remaining between them. This CDR3 spans 18 amino acids. CDR3 DNA sequence: TGCGCCAGCAGTAGGGGGGGACCGAAGAGAAATAGCAATCAGCCCCAGCATTTT. It yields the protein CASSRGGPKRNSNQPQHF.

The chain recombines TRBV5-1 with TRBJ2-1; D is possibly TRBD2 (7 bases). The V and J ends lost 4 bases and 12 bases respectively, with 17 bases between them. The CDR3 consists of 13 residues. Germline V lookup: CDR1 SGHRS, CDR2 YFSETQ. The CDR3 loop reads CASSLGAGARQFF. CDR3 sequence (DNA): TGCGCCAGCAGCCTTGGCGCGGGGGCCCGGCAGTTCTTC.

The V call is TRBV27, the J call TRBJ2-6; D is ambiguous. CDR1 and CDR2 (germline): MNHEY, SMNVEV (reference sequence). V was shortened by 6 bases and J by 0 bases, with 12 bases between the two germline ends. This CDR3 region has 16 residues. Here the CDR3 DNA reads TGTGCCAGCAGGCTGTCTGGGCCCTCTGGGGCCAACGTCCTGACTTTC. Residues: CASRLSGPSGANVLTF. Full variable domain (rest looked up from reference TRBV27 and TRBJ2-6): EAQVTQNPRYLITVTGKKLTVTCSQNMNHEYMSWYRQDPGLGLRQIYYSMNVEVTDKGDVPEGYKVSRKEKRNFPLILESPSPNQTSLYFCASRLSGPSGANVLTFGAGSRLTVL.

The rearrangement links TRBV19 to TRBJ1-3; D unresolved. Germline loops: CDR1 LNHDA, CDR2 SQIVND (reference sequence). V lost 8 bases, J lost 0 bases, and 20 bases lay in between. This CDR3 is 17 amino acids long. The CDR3 sequence: CASHHTLLRDSGNTIYF. CDR3 nucleotides: TGTGCCAGTCACCACACCCTTTTACGGGACTCTGGAAACACCATATATTTT. Combining the CDR3 with reference TRBV19 and TRBJ1-3 gives the whole variable domain DGGITQSPKYLFRKEGQNVTLSCEQNLNHDAMYWYRQDPGQGLRLIYYSQIVNDFQKGDIAEGYSVSREKKESFPLTVTSAQKNPTAFYLCASHHTLLRDSGNTIYFGEGSWLTVV.

A single count supports this clone. This chain joins TRBV7-3 and TRBJ2-1; TRBD1 is a possible D gene (5 bases). Trimming cost V 6 bases and J 9 bases, with 15 bases left between them. In germline, CDR1 is SGHTA, CDR2 FQGTGA. The CDR3 has 13 amino acids. The CDR3 loop is CASSYDSDSEQFF. CDR3 sequence (DNA): TGTGCCAGCAGTTATGACAGTGATAGTGAGCAGTTCTTC. The full variable domain, its missing parts supplied by reference TRBV7-3 and TRBJ2-1, is GAGVSQTPSNKVTEKGKYVELRCDPISGHTALYWYRQSLGQGPEFLIYFQGTGAADDSGLPNDRFFAVRPEGSVSTLKIQRTERGDSAVYLCASSYDSDSEQFFGPGTRLTVL.

This chain joins TRBV12-3 or TRBV12-4 and TRBJ1-1, with D tentatively TRBD1 (5 bases). The CDR3 has 13 residues. Deletions cut 5 bases from V and 5 bases from J, with 12 bases between. The CDR3 reads CASSHSKGTEAFF. CDR3 DNA sequence: TGTGCCAGCAGTCACTCCAAGGGGACTGAAGCTTTCTTT.

This chain's CDR3 is CASSEVYGGNQPQHF. Here the CDR3 DNA reads TGTGCCAGCAGTGAGGTGTACGGGGGCAATCAGCCCCAGCATTTT. V and J are TRBV2 and TRBJ1-5; the D is unclear. V lost 3 bases to trimming and J lost 2 bases, with 11 bases between them. CDR1 and CDR2 from the germline V gene are SNHLY and FYNNEI. The CDR3 runs to 15 residues. The full variable domain, its missing parts supplied by reference TRBV2 and TRBJ1-5, is EPEVTQTPSHQVTQMGQEVILRCVPISNHLYFYWYRQILGQKVEFLVSFYNNEISEKSEIFDDQFSVERPDGSNFTLKIRSTKLEDSAMYFCASSEVYGGNQPQHFGDGTRLSIL.